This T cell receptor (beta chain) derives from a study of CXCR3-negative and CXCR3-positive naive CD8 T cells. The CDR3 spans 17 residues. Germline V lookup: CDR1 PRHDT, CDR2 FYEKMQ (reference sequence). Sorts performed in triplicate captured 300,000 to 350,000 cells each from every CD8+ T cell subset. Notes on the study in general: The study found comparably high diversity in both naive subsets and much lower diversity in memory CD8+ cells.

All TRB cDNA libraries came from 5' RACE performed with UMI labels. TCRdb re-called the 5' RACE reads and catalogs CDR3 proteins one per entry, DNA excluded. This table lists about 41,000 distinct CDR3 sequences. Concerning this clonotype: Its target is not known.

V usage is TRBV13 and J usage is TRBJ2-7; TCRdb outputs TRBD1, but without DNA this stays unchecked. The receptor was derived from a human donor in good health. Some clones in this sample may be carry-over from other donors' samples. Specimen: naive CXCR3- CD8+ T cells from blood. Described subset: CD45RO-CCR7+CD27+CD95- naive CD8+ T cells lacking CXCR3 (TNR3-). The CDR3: CASSSPGPNLGNTEQYF.